These 17 T cell receptor beta chains came from one sample sequenced in a study of cytomegalovirus exposure and HLA in healthy donors (TCRdb year 2017). The library was made by the immunoSEQ multiplex PCR assay. For the multiplex PCR, a mixture combining 60 forward primers for TCR Vbeta segments and 13 reverse primers for TCR Jbeta segments was used. Here the immuneACCESS table is served through TCRdb, limited to in-frame sequences with V and J called. Missing clones are a known gap in these copies; in checked studies unresolved V genes cover under half, and the rest lacks a known reason. The sample table contains approximately 110,000 clones; only one count was recorded for around 84% of them. About a fifth of the sample is taken by the ten largest. Sequenced: PBMCs. These receptors were collected from a man aged 30 to 39 in good health and CMV-seropositive.

The CDR3 sequence: CASSDGGSSTDTQYF. CDR3 nucleotide sequence: TGCGCCAGCAGTGACGGCGGGTCTAGCACAGATACGCAGTATTTT. V usage is TRBV10-1 and J usage is TRBJ2-3; D may be TRBD2 (5 bases). Looked up from germline, CDR1 is WNHNN and CDR2 is SYGVQD (reference sequence). This CDR3 is built from 15 residues. The germline V and J ends were trimmed by 3 bases and 0 bases, with 10 bases remaining between them.

The V and J genes are TRBV12-2 and TRBJ1-6. TRBV12-2 is an annotated pseudogene. This CDR3 has 17 residues. CDR3 region: CASRLGEGSRPNSPLHF. As DNA, the CDR3 is TGTGCAAGTCGCTTAGGAGAAGGGAGCAGGCCCAATTCACCCCTCCACTTT.

This chain joins TRBV19 and TRBJ2-6, with TRBD1 as a possible D gene (5 bases). Trimming cost V 3 bases and J 9 bases, with 9 bases left between them. The CDR3 extends over 13 amino acids. Germline values: CDR1 LNHDA, CDR2 SQIVND (reference sequence). CDR3 bases: TGTGCCAGTAGTATCAGGGCAATCAACGTCCTGACTTTC. Translating gives CASSIRAINVLTF.

To note about this clone: Other DNA sequences in this sample translate to the same CDR3. The CDR3 loop is CASSLDREETQYF. In DNA, the CDR3 is TGCGCCAGCAGCTTGGACAGAGAGGAGACCCAGTACTTC. This sequence joins TRBV4-1 and TRBJ2-5, with D tentatively TRBD1 (6 bases). Trimming pared 5 bases from V and 5 bases from J, leaving 12 bases between. This CDR3 contains 13 residues. Germline CDR1 MGHRA, CDR2 YSYEKL.

The J gene is TRBJ2-1, the V gene TRBV6-6, with TRBD2 as a possible D gene (6 bases). Trimming stripped 4 bases from V and 3 bases from J, with 13 bases between. The CDR3 runs 15 residues. The germline CDR1 and CDR2 sequences are MNHNY and SVGAGI (reference sequence). The CDR3 DNA reads TGTGCCAGCAGTTTGGAGGGGCCCGGCTACAATGAGCAGTTCTTC. Its translation is CASSLEGPGYNEQFF.

The chain is built from TRBV19 and TRBJ2-2, with 7 nucleotides matching TRBD2. Trimming took 7 bases from V and 5 from J; bases not matched to a gene: 13. The CDR3 is 16 amino acids. Germline values: CDR1 LNHDA, CDR2 SQIVND (reference sequence). The CDR3 DNA follows: TGTGCCAGTACCCAGGGCTGGAGGCGGGAGACCGGGGAGCTGTTTTTT. It is translated as CASTQGWRRETGELFF.

The rearrangement uses TRBV28 and TRBJ2-7, with unresolved D. The CDR3 runs 11 residues. Germline CDR1 is MDHEN and CDR2 is SYDVKM. V was shortened by 5 bases and J by 3 bases, with 5 bases between the two germline ends. DNA of the CDR3: TGTGCCAGCAGTAATAACTACGAGCAGTACGTC. Translated, it gives CASSNNYEQYV.

This clone showed up just a few times. The CDR3 spells CAWSALPPRVFGNTIYF. The CDR3 nucleotides read TGTGCCTGGAGTGCCCTACCCCCCAGGGTATTCGGAAACACCATATATTTT. The chain joins TRBV30 to TRBJ1-3, with a weak D call TRBD1 (5 bases). Germline values: CDR1 GTSNPN, CDR2 SVGIG (reference sequence). The CDR3 loop spans 17 amino acids. Trimming removed 1 base from V and 4 bases from J, with 20 bases in between.

The chain couples TRBV18 to TRBJ1-5; 7 positions agree with TRBD1. Germline V CDR1 and CDR2: KGHSH, LQKENI. J lost 6 bases, V lost 2 bases, and 4 bases had no gene match. The length of the CDR3 is 14 residues. The CDR3 sequence is CASSPASGGQPQHF. CDR3 sequence (DNA): TGTGCCAGCTCACCAGCGTCAGGGGGTCAGCCCCAGCATTTT. The whole variable domain, remainder taken from reference TRBV18 and TRBJ1-5, is NAGVMQNPRHLVRRRGQEARLRCSPMKGHSHVYWYRQLPEEGLKFMVYLQKENIIDESGMPKERFSAEFPKEGPSILRIQQVVRGDSAAYFCASSPASGGQPQHFGDGTRLSIL.

V and J are TRBV18 and TRBJ2-7; D might be TRBD1 (6 bases). Deletions cut 4 bases from V and 3 bases from J, with 7 bases between. Looked up from germline, CDR1 is KGHSH and CDR2 is LQKENI. The CDR3 consists of 12 residues. CDR3 loop: CASSRDNYEQYV. In nucleotides, the CDR3 is TGTGCCAGCTCACGGGACAACTACGAGCAGTACGTC.

V gene TRBV5-5 combines with J gene TRBJ1-3; maybe TRBD1 (6 bases). The V gene's germline CDR1 is SGHKS and CDR2 YYEKEE (reference sequence). The CDR3 runs 13 residues. Trimming left V 5 bases short and J 2 bases short, with 8 bases between. CDR3 in amino acids: CASRQGTGNTIYF. The CDR3 nucleotides are TGTGCCAGCAGACAGGGAACTGGAAACACCATATATTTT.

The rearrangement links TRBV30 to TRBJ1-5; TRBD1 matches 8 bases. Germline loops: CDR1 GTSNPN, CDR2 SVGIG (reference sequence). The CDR3 spans 13 residues. After removal of 1 base from V and 6 bases from J, the junction contained 2 bases not matched to a gene. The CDR3 coding sequence is TGTGCCTGGAGTGGGACAGGGTCTCAGCCCCAGCATTTT. Translated, it gives CAWSGTGSQPQHF.

This clone was counted only a few times. V usage is TRBV10-1 and J usage is TRBJ2-5; D is perhaps TRBD2 (5 bases). V was trimmed by 3 bases and J by 11 bases, leaving 19 bases between them. The germline V gene has CDR1 WNHNN and CDR2 SYGVQD (reference sequence). CDR3 length equals 14 residues. This CDR3 is CASSEGRSGGEQYF. The CDR3 nucleotides read TGCGCCAGCAGTGAAGGACGATCAGGAGGTGAGCAGTACTTC.

The rearrangement uses TRBV12-5 and TRBJ2-5; 12 bases match TRBD2. The trim removed 0 bases at V and 7 bases at J, leaving 9 bases unmatched. The CDR3 contains 17 residues. CDR1 LGHNT and CDR2 FRNRAP come from the germline V gene. CDR3 region: CASGLVSGTSGRLTQYF. CDR3 DNA sequence: TGTGCTAGTGGTTTGGTATCCGGTACTAGCGGGAGGCTGACCCAGTACTTC.

The rearrangement uses TRBV4-1 and TRBJ1-5; 7 positions match TRBD1. The CDR3 has 16 amino acids. After removal of 4 bases from V and 5 bases from J, the junction contained 11 bases not matched to a gene. The germline V gene has CDR1 MGHRA and CDR2 YSYEKL. DNA for the CDR3: TGCGCCAGCAGCCTCAAGATATGGAGGGGGCATCAGCCCCAGCATTTT. This codes for CASSLKIWRGHQPQHF.

V is TRBV13 and J is TRBJ2-7; 7 bases line up with TRBD1. J gave up 3 bases and V 6 bases, and 8 bases lay outside the gene matches. Germline loops: CDR1 PRHDT, CDR2 FYEKMQ (reference sequence). CDR3 length: 14 residues. The CDR3 DNA reads TGTGCCAGCAGAAAGACAGGGTTGGGCTACGAGCAGTACGTC. Residues: CASRKTGLGYEQYV.

There are a few counts of this clone. This chain uses TRBV19 with TRBJ1-5, with 7 bases matching TRBD1. Germline assignment: CDR1 LNHDA and CDR2 SQIVND (reference sequence). The CDR3 is 15 residues long. V lost 3 bases to trimming and J lost 3 bases; unmatched junction nucleotides: 5. The CDR3 region is CASSIWDSYNQPQHF. CDR3 coding DNA: TGTGCCAGTAGTATCTGGGACAGCTACAATCAGCCCCAGCATTTT.